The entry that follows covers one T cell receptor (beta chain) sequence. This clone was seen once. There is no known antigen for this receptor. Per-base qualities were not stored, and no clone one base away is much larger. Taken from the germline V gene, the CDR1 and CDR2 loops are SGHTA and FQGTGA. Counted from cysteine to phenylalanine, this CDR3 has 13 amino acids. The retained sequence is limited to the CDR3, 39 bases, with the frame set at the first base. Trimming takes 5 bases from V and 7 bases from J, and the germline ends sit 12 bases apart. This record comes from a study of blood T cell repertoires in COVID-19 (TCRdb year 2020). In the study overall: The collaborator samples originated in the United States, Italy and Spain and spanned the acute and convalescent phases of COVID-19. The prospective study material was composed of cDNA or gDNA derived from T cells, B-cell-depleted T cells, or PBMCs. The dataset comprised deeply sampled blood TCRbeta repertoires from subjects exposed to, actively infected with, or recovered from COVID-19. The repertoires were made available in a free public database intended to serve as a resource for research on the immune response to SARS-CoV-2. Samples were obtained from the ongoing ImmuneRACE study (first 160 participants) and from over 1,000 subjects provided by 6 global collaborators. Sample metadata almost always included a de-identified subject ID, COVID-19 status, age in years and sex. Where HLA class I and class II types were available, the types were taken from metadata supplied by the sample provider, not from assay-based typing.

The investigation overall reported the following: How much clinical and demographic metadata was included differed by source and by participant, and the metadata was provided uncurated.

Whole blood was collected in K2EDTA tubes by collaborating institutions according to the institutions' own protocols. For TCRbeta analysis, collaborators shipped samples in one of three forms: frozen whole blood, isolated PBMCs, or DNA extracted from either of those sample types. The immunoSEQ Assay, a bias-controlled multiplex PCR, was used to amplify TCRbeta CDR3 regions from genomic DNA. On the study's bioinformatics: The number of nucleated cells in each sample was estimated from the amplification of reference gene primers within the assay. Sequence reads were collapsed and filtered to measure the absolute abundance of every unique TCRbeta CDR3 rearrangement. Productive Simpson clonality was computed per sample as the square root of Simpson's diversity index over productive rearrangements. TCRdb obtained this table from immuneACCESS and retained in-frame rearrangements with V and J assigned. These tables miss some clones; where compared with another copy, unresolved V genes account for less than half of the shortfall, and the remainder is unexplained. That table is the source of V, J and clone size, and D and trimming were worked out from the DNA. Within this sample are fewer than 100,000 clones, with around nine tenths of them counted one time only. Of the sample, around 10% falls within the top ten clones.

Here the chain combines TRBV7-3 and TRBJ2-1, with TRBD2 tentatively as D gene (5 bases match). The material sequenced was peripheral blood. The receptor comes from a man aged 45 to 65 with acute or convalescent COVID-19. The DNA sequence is TGTGCCAGCAGCCCGCCTACTAGAAATGAGCAGTTCTTC. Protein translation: CASSPPTRNEQFF.